A selection of T cell receptor beta chains follows, all from one sample in a study of blood T cell repertoires in COVID-19. Measured with immunoSEQ multiplex PCR; TCRdb has only the in-frame clones, and not every one. The repertoire holds about 260,000 clones, with just under 90% as singletons. Sequenced input: PBMCs or T cells enriched from blood (not recorded which). The receptors here all came from a woman in her 30s with acute COVID-19. Both conserved end residues are part of each CDR3. A D gene is named only where the DNA matches it firmly. Rows give clone size only sometimes, using once, few, many, or a class for an expanded clone.

NA	few	TRBV9	TRBJ2-1	TGTGCCAGCAGCGACGACAGTAGCTCCTACAATGAGCAGTTCTTC	CASSDDSSSYNEQFF
TRBD1	NA	TRBV9	TRBJ2-2	TGTGCCAGCAGCGCCCAAGGGGCAGGGGGCTATACCGGGGAGCTGTTTTTT	CASSAQGAGGYTGELFF
NA	NA	TRBV5-5	TRBJ1-2	TGTGCCAGCAGCCCAGGGATTTATGGCTACACCTTC	CASSPGIYGYTF
TRBD1	NA	TRBV10-3	TRBJ1-3	TGTGCCATCAGAGGACAGGGGACAACCATATATTTT	CAIRGQGTTIYF
NA	NA	TRBV24-1	TRBJ1-4	TGTGCCACCAGGACAGCAACTAATGAAAAACTGTTTTTT	CATRTATNEKLFF
NA	NA	TRBV28	TRBJ2-2	TGTGCCACCACTGTTAACAGGCCCGGGGAGCTGTTTTTT	CATTVNRPGELFF
TRBD1	NA	TRBV5-1	TRBJ1-6	TGCGCCAGCAGCTTGCGCACAGGGGTCAATTCACCCCTCCACTTT	CASSLRTGVNSPLHF
NA	NA	TRBV6-1	TRBJ1-1	TGTGCCAGCAGTGAAGCAAAGGCAGGCATCGCGAACACTGAAGCTTTCTTT	CASSEAKAGIANTEAFF
NA	NA	TRBV29-1	TRBJ2-7	TGCAGCGTTGAAGTTGCGGGCGACGGACGCCTCTACGAGCAGTACTTC	CSVEVAGDGRLYEQYF
NA	NA	TRBV28	TRBJ1-2	TGTGCCAGCAGCCCCGGGGGAAGCTATGGCTACACCTTC	CASSPGGSYGYTF
TRBD2	NA	TRBV28	TRBJ2-1	TGTGCCAGCAGTTTGGGCGGGAGGGCGTACAATGAGCAGTTCTTC	CASSLGGRAYNEQFF
TRBD1	NA	TRBV15	TRBJ2-4	TGTGCCACCAGCAGAGAGATGGGACAGGGCTTAGCCAAAAACATTCAGTACTTC	CATSREMGQGLAKNIQYF
TRBD1	NA	TRBV27	TRBJ1-1	TGTGCCAGCAGTTACCTACCGGGACAGGGTACGAACACTGAAGCTTTCTTT	CASSYLPGQGTNTEAFF
NA	NA	TRBV4-3	TRBJ1-4	TGCGCCAGCAGCCCGATGCGGGGCTCTGAAAAACTGTTTTTT	CASSPMRGSEKLFF
TRBD2	once	TRBV11-2	TRBJ2-7	TGTGCCAGCAGCGAGAGACTAGCGGGAGGGTACGAGCAGTACTTC	CASSERLAGGYEQYF
TRBD1	once	TRBV5-6	TRBJ2-7	TGTGCCAGCAGCTTGTCGACAGGGTACGAGCAGTACTTC	CASSLSTGYEQYF
NA	NA	TRBV5-5	TRBJ1-4	TGTGCCAGCAGCTTGGCCAGGGGATCAGGACCGGACCCTGAAAAACTGTTTTTT	CASSLARGSGPDPEKLFF
TRBD1	NA	TRBV5-1	TRBJ2-7	TGCGCCAGCAGCTTGAGGGTGGGACAGGGGGCCTACGAGCAGTACTTC	CASSLRVGQGAYEQYF
NA	NA	TRBV5-1	TRBJ2-3	TGCGCCAGCAGCTTTGACAGCTCCACAGATACGCAGTATTTT	CASSFDSSTDTQYF
NA	NA	TRBV5-4	TRBJ1-3	TGTGCCAGCAGCCCGACGGGGGGTCACACCATATATTTT	CASSPTGGHTIYF
TRBD2	NA	TRBV4-2	TRBJ2-1	TGTGCCAGCAGCCTCCGAGAGACTAGCGGGAGGGCCGGTGAGCAGTTCTTC	CASSLRETSGRAGEQFF
NA	once	TRBV30	TRBJ1-2	TGTGCCTGGAGTGTAGTCCCAGGGTATGGCTACACCTTC	CAWSVVPGYGYTF
NA	NA	TRBV19	TRBJ2-3	TGTGCCACCACGCCGGGTAGCGGAACAGATACGCAGTATTTT	CATTPGSGTDTQYF
TRBD2	NA	TRBV19	TRBJ2-3	TGTGCCAGTAGTTTTCCTAGCGGGAAGATTTCTAGCACAGATACGCAGTATTTT	CASSFPSGKISSTDTQYF
NA	NA	TRBV6-1	TRBJ1-2	TGTGCCAGCAGTGATCGGGCAAGAGGGTATGGCTACACCTTC	CASSDRARGYGYTF
TRBD2	few	TRBV19	TRBJ2-3	TGTGCCACCGTCGGGACTAGCGGGAGTAGGAGCACAGATACGCAGTATTTT	CATVGTSGSRSTDTQYF
NA	NA	TRBV18	TRBJ2-3	TGTGCCAGCTCCCAGCGTGGCTTCACAGATACGCAGTATTTT	CASSQRGFTDTQYF
NA	NA	TRBV21-1	TRBJ2-7	TGTGCCAGCAGCCCAAAAGGTCAAGGTGTCAGCGGGCCTTACGAGCAGTACTTC	CASSPKGQGVSGPYEQYF
TRBD1	NA	TRBV6-4	TRBJ2-3	TGTGCCAGCAGTGACTCTCCAGGACAGGGGTCCGATACGCAGTATTTT	CASSDSPGQGSDTQYF
NA	NA	TRBV29-1	TRBJ2-7	TGCAGCGTTGTGGGAGGTAGCACCTACGAGCAGTACTTC	CSVVGGSTYEQYF
TRBD2	once	TRBV24-1	TRBJ2-3	TGTGCCACTGAGGGAGGGAGCACAGATACGCAGTATTTT	CATEGGSTDTQYF
TRBD1	NA	TRBV5-5	TRBJ1-1	TGTGCCAGCAGCTTTCGGACAGGGGGCGACGCTGAAGCTTTCTTT	CASSFRTGGDAEAFF